Listed below are T cell receptor beta chains from one sample, sequenced in a study of cytomegalovirus exposure and HLA in healthy donors. This table comes from immunoSEQ multiplex PCR, and its TCRdb copy is limited to in-frame clones, with some not included. This table has about 120,000 clones, over 8.5% appearing once. The sequencing sample was made of PBMCs. These TCRs come from a woman between 40 and 50 years old in good health and CMV-seropositive. Each CDR3 is given with its conserved first and last residue. The size field is filled for only some rows; it gives once, few, many or a size class.

>TRBV27|few
CASSYRGPGGAISTDTQYF
>TRBV9|NA
CASSADSYSEQPQHF
>TRBV5-1|NA
CASSLGGNTEAFF
>TRBV19|once
CASTGGTDRYNEQFF
>TRBV6-1|NA
CASSDDPSADTQYF
>TRBV7-6|NA
CASSFRGQETQYF
>TRBV7-2|NA
CASSLSGGADEQFF
>TRBV7-9|NA
CASSPHGLMNTEAFF
>TRBV7-6|few
CASSFGAENNSPLHF
>TRBV5-4|NA
CASSAALNTEAFF
>TRBV30|NA
CAWTPGTGSGYTF
>TRBV15|NA
CATSRDPLTGGKYYEQYF
>TRBV5-4|few
CASSLGTGGFEKLFF
>TRBV30|few
CAWSVLRVNTGELFF
>TRBV6-1|NA
CASTQPGQGAYEQYF
>TRBV28|NA
CASSWSPNTGELFF